This record looks at one T cell receptor (beta chain) sequence and its context. Authors' analysis steps: Estimation of nucleated cell counts was performed using reference gene primer amplification. Some clones are missing from TCRdb's copy, which holds only in-frame ones; the method was immunoSEQ multiplex PCR. Clone size and V and J calls were adopted from that table, with D and trimming inferred from the DNA. Of a few hundred thousand clones in the sample, 88% were seen once. The CDR3 extends over 11 amino acids. The germline V and J ends were trimmed by 2 bases and 7 bases, with 5 bases remaining between them. Germline loops: CDR1 MNHEY, CDR2 SVGEGT. The sample comes from a study of blood T cell repertoires in COVID-19. Turning to the study itself: The origin of the acute and convalescent COVID-19 samples was the United States, Italy and Spain. T cells, B-cell-depleted T cells, or PBMCs supplied cDNA or gDNA.

The sequence was obtained from a woman aged 25-40 years who had recovered from COVID-19. Sequencing used peripheral blood. The chain recombines TRBV6-2 or TRBV6-3 with TRBJ2-5; no clear D. The CDR3 DNA reads TGTGCCAGCAGTTACCCGGGGACCCAGTACTTC. It translates to CASSYPGTQYF.